The 6 T cell receptor beta chains listed next were all sequenced from one sample in a study. TCRdb recomputed calls from the RT-PCR reads with MiXCR, one row per CDR3 protein. The top ten clones hold 3% to 4.5% of a sample with 550,000 to 750,000 distinct CDR3 sequences, 14% of them seen once. The sequencing sample was made of memory CD4+ T cells from blood. The receptor source for this set is a female donor in good health, serving as a healthy control.

About this clonotype: This may be a read error, as it is one base from a much larger clone. The chain carries TRBV6-5 and TRBJ2-7; D is undetermined. The CDR3 has 11 residues. Germline-derived CDR1 and CDR2 are MNHEY and SVGAGI. The CDR3 protein is CASSYMDEQDF. DNA for the CDR3: TGTGCCAGCAGTTATATGGACGAGCAGGACTTC.

This clonotype was observed a handful of times. The genes are TRBV6-2 or TRBV6-3 and TRBJ2-7; TRBD2 aligns across 8 bases. The J segment lost 2 bases and the V segment lost 6 bases, leaving 12 bases of the junction unmatched. The germline V gene has CDR1 MNHEY and CDR2 SVGEGT. The CDR3 contains 16 residues. The CDR3, as DNA: TGTGCCAGCAGGTCACTTCTGGGACTAGGTGCCTACGAGCAGTACTTC. This translates into CASRSLLGLGAYEQYF.

This clonotype was seen only a few times. J is TRBJ2-1 and V is TRBV18, with 9 bases that match TRBD2. The CDR3 has 15 amino acids. Germline trimming cut 2 bases from V and 8 bases from J; bases unmatched to any gene: 7. Germline V lookup: CDR1 KGHSH, CDR2 LQKENI. CDR3 nucleotides: TGTGCCAGCTCACCAGTCGGGACTAGCATCGATGAGCAGTTCTTC. This encodes CASSPVGTSIDEQFF.

The rearrangement joins TRBV12-3 or TRBV12-4 to TRBJ1-5, with a weak D call TRBD1 (6 bases). The CDR3 length is 15 residues. Trimming removed 6 bases at V and 0 bases at J, with 12 bases between. DNA for the CDR3: TGTGCCAGCAGGACGGTAGGGGGTAGCAATCAGCCCCAGCATTTT. Its protein product is CASRTVGGSNQPQHF.

DNA of the CDR3: TGTGCCAGCAGTTACCGGAGCCTGAACACTGAAGCTTTCTTT. Its translation is CASSYRSLNTEAFF. This chain uses TRBV6-5 with TRBJ1-1; D not resolved. The germline CDR1 and CDR2 sequences are MNHEY and SVGAGI. This CDR3 is 14 amino acids long. V was shortened by 2 bases and J by 0 bases, with 7 bases between the two germline ends.

The chain recombines TRBV20-1 with TRBJ2-3; D is undetermined. The CDR3 runs 15 residues. Germline-derived CDR1 and CDR2 are DFQATT and SNEGSKA (reference sequence). Trimming stripped 4 bases from V and 0 bases from J, with 14 bases between. CDR3 nucleotides: TGCAGTGCTACGCTCCTTATACAGAGCACAGATACGCAGTATTTT. This codes for CSATLLIQSTDTQYF.